This T cell receptor (beta chain) was identified during a study of cytomegalovirus exposure and HLA in healthy donors listed by TCRdb under 2017. Regarding the complete study: An earlier analysis of some 600 of the donors reported about 300 Gb of sequence data and 100 million to 120 million unique TCR beta sequences obtained from about 200 million T cells. Besides the first cohort of more than 650 subjects, a separate validation cohort made up of 120 different subjects was used. A later genetic analysis used genome-wide SNP genotypes for about three fifths of the 666 donors, treating that subset as a discovery cohort. Roughly five DR-DQ haplotypes were handled as single units for association and clustering because linkage in the cohort was strong. The study used immunosequencing to profile the T cell repertoires of several hundred subjects and linked those repertoires to cytomegalovirus serostatus. Of the approximately 400 genotyped donors, 65% to 90% were placed in the genetic ancestry cluster associated with self-reported Caucasian donors. A later analysis re-analyzed previously published TCR beta repertoires from 650 to 800 donors and added high-resolution HLA genotyping to study TCR occurrence patterns. Among roughly 400 genotyped donors of the cohort, an average of around 240,000 unique TCR beta nucleotide sequences were sequenced per donor, approximately 20% of them non-productive. Alongside the repertoire data, information on donor age, sex, ethnicity and CMV serostatus was compiled. Typing coverage differed by locus: A, B, C, DRB1 and DQB1 were typed in about 629-630 donors, DQA1 in approximately 520, DPA1 in approximately 610, and DPB1 in roughly 470. To predict cytomegalovirus infection status, the study brought together high-throughput TCR immunosequencing, statistical association of individual TCRs with disease status, and machine learning. An earlier analysis of some 600 of the donors applied high-throughput TCR beta sequencing to assess whether each TCR beta V gene segment acted as functional or pseudogenic. About 280 gigabases of sequencing data and tens of millions of unique TCR sequences made up an early release that covered several hundred HLA-typed donors. The study aimed to test whether signatures of past pathogen exposure could be identified by cataloging public T cell receptors. Every repertoire in the discovery cohort had been generated on one and the same sequencing platform. HLA typing included class I and class II loci at four-digit resolution. The later analysis used no new phenotypic data to find candidate immune exposures, relying instead on TCR beta sequences and their occurrence across donors.

This clone has a handful of counts. It lacks a known antigen. No much larger clone exists at a distance of one base, and base qualities are not known. As encoded in the germline V gene (reference sequence), CDR1 is LNHNV while CDR2 is YYDKDF. V is clipped by 3 bases and J by 8 bases, and the sequence between their germline boundaries is 10 bases long. From the cysteine up to the phenylalanine, the CDR3 has a length of 13 residues. Here the CDR3 DNA is all that survives: 39 bases in frame from base 1. The protocol used for the library was the immunoSEQ multiplex PCR assay. For the multiplex PCR, a mixture combining 60 forward primers for TCR Vbeta segments and 13 reverse primers for TCR Jbeta segments was used. The CDR3 region of rearranged TCR beta genes was amplified from genomic DNA by a multiplex PCR assay. The Illumina HiSeq System was used to sequence the amplified TCR beta libraries as 87-base-pair reads. The paper's data handling went like this. A later analysis counted tens of millions of unique TCR beta chains across the roughly 700 repertoires, and some 11 million of these chains were shared by at least two donors. Raw reads were error-corrected and collapsed into unique sequences by a nearest-neighbor algorithm in which closely related sequences were merged to remove PCR and sequencing errors. CDR3 sequences were aligned to IMGT reference sequences to assign V, D and J gene segments. For a sequence to be retained, a match of at least six nucleotides to both a V gene segment and a J gene segment was required. Rearrangements were called productive when the CDR3 lacked stop codons and stayed in frame with V and J; all others were non-productive. CDR3 was defined by IMGT convention, running from the second conserved V-encoded cysteine to the conserved J-encoded phenylalanine. Sequences without an unambiguous match to a single V gene segment were excluded from the earlier analysis of approximately 600 of the donors. In an earlier analysis of roughly 600 of the donors, a V segment was called functional when productive rearrangements were above 56.7%, and segregating when the standard deviation between donors exceeded 5%. A statistical classification framework was built to diagnose cytomegalovirus status from the catalog of TCR beta chain sequences. V and J gene assignment, in a later analysis, came from comparing TCR nucleotide sequences with IMGT/GENE-DB human TR gene sequences. In a later analysis, CDR3 sequences and most-parsimonious VDJ recombination scenarios were assigned using the TCRdist pipeline. In a later analysis, each TCR beta chain was defined by its CDR3 amino acid sequence together with its V-gene family, and reads without a unique V-gene family were excluded. To address suspected cross-contamination and a sequencing artifact, a later analysis removed under 600 highly shared, low-generation-probability nucleotide sequences. In a later analysis, a clonal expansion index for each public chain was calculated from normalized within-repertoire ranks of inferred template counts. Generation probabilities in a later analysis came from a VDJ recombination model fitted to out-of-frame rearrangements, and those results were checked against IGoR. In a later analysis, hypergeometric tests were used to score TCR-TCR, TCR-HLA and TCR-CMV co-occurrence, with a repertoire-size bias correction applied to TCR pairs. A later analysis estimated false discovery rates by permuting HLA or CMV assignments 20 times. In a later analysis, co-occurring TCRs were grouped using DBSCAN, with TCRdist sequence similarity added in when clustering inside HLA-allele-positive subsets. Co-occurrence clustering excluded repertoires with fewer than 30,000 or more than 120,000 public chains, plus five with anomalous nucleotide sharing. TCRdb took over this immuneACCESS table, retaining in-frame rearrangements with V and J assigned. Such tables are incomplete; in checked studies, under half of the missing clones stem from an unresolved V gene, and the remainder is unexplained. V and J calls and clone size come straight from that table; D and trimming were deduced from the DNA. This sample lists approximately 100,000 clones; about 74% were detected once. The top ten clonotypes cover approximately 2.6% of the sample.

Broad study findings and their caveats: Strong co-occurrence of HLA alleles, especially DR and DQ, made assigning TCR associations to individual alleles difficult. A further reported finding was that TCR beta sequences accurately predicted the HLA-A and HLA-B alleles for most subjects in the first cohort. A cluster of highly shared sequence variants was judged likely to represent a technical artifact of the sequencing pipeline. In a later analysis, HLA-associated TCR beta chains were found to be more clonally expanded and to have lower generation probabilities than equally common non-associated chains. The authors suggested that the approach could potentially be generalized to other disease states and immunological phenotypes. This cohort had only TCR beta chains sequenced, and the lack of alpha or paired-chain data limited which features could be detected. A few of the identified cytomegalovirus-associated TCR beta chains were confirmed in vitro to be specific for cytomegalovirus antigens. Presence/absence analyses assumed roughly uniform sequencing depth across donors, an assumption that may not hold. Most TCR sequences were seen in very few donors, while some public TCRs were found in many individuals. Specific HLA alleles were associated with 16,951 TCR beta sequences at a false discovery rate of 0.05 in a later analysis. In an earlier analysis of several hundred of the donors, most TCR beta V segments were observed in productive rearrangements about 90% or about 30% of the time, broadly matching IMGT annotations. Because the 87-base-pair reads could not distinguish some IMGT-functional V segments, including TRBV6-2 and TRBV6-3, those segments were excluded. The earlier analysis of 587 of the donors excluded around 17 rarely observed V segments, including chromosome 9 orphons, because counts were too low. In a later analysis, several top co-occurrence clusters were reported to appear linked to parvovirus B19, influenza, CMV and Epstein-Barr virus. The classifier was reported to diagnose cytomegalovirus status with high specificity and sensitivity in both the original cohort and the validation cohort. Most CMV-associated TCR beta chains appeared to be HLA-restricted in a later analysis, and the HLA associations seemed to be driven largely by CMV exposure. In a later analysis, TCR association rates were found to vary across HLA loci, with the most associated TCRs seen for DRB1 alleles and the fewest for HLA-C alleles. Correlated functional status among segregating V segments might reflect linkage disequilibrium, but an unknown experimental factor could not be ruled out. Compared with the 666-donor mean, donors in an Asian-associated ancestry cluster had fewer N-insertions in productive TCRs, according to a later genetic analysis. An association between a missense DCLRE1C variant and V-gene and J-gene trimming of TCR beta chains was found in a later genetic analysis and replicated in an independent cohort. The only immune exposure information available for the cohort was CMV serostatus. HLA typing was unavailable for some donors at each locus, so association tests used only the typed subset. A total of 150 or so TCR beta chains were listed by the study as associated with cytomegalovirus.

The cohort was made up of about 610 healthy bone marrow donors. Cohort members were all nominally healthy when sampled, although unrecorded immune exposures were likely present. The donor tested CMV seronegative and was one of the 352 seronegative cohort members. Each donor provided a peripheral blood sample, and peripheral blood mononuclear cells were used for TCR beta sequencing. Genomic DNA was extracted from the blood cell samples with the Qiagen DNeasy Blood Extraction Kit. The sequence is built from TRBV15 and TRBJ1-4; the D gene remains uncertain. The sequencing input was PBMCs. The receptor was derived from a female donor in good health and CMV-seronegative. The CDR3 sequence is CATSRGRREKLFF. The sequence in DNA is TGTGCCACCAGCAGGGGGAGGAGGGAAAAACTGTTTTTT.